This T cell receptor beta chain was sequenced during a study of neurological immune-mediated disorders. Study results and caveats: No CDR3 amino acid sequences recurred among expanded clones across subjects, suggesting private repertoires in all groups. Association of the multiple sclerosis repertoire cluster with clinical or MRI features was not observed for any feature.

This clonotype was recorded at least ten times. The antigen is unknown. The CDR3 covers 14 residues. CDR1 and CDR2 from the germline V gene are MNHEY and SMNVEV (reference sequence). The V and J ends lost 5 bases and 9 bases, in that order; junction bases with no gene match: 6. Each sequencing run yielded over 170 million TCR-beta sequences from 15-18 subjects. TCRdb called the 5' RACE reads again in MiXCR, with one record for every CDR3 protein. The data contain 50,000 or so distinct CDR3 sequences, around 4% of them singletons. V is TRBV27 and J is TRBJ1-5; TRBD1 matches at 11 bases. This receptor was taken from a man aged 60 to 69 with multiple sclerosis. The sequenced material came from PBMCs. CDR3 in DNA: TGTGCCAGCAGTGCCTCCGGGACAGGGGGGCCCCAGCATTTT. Encoded protein: CASSASGTGGPQHF.